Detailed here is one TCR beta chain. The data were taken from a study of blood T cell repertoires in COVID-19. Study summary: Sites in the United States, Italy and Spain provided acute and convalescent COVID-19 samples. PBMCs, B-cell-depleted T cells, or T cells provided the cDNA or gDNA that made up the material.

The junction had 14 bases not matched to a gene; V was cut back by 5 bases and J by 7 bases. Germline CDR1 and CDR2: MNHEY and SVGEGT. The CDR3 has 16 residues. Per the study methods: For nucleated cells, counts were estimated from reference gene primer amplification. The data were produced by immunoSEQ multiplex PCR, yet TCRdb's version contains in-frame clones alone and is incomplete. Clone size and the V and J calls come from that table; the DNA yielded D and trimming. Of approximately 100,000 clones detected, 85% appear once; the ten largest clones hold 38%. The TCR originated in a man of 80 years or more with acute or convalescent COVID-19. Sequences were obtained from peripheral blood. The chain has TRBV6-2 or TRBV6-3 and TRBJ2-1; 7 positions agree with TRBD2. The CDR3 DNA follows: TGTGCCAGCAGTCTCTCTCTTAGCGGGTCCGGGAATGAGCAGTTCTTC. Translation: CASSLSLSGSGNEQFF.